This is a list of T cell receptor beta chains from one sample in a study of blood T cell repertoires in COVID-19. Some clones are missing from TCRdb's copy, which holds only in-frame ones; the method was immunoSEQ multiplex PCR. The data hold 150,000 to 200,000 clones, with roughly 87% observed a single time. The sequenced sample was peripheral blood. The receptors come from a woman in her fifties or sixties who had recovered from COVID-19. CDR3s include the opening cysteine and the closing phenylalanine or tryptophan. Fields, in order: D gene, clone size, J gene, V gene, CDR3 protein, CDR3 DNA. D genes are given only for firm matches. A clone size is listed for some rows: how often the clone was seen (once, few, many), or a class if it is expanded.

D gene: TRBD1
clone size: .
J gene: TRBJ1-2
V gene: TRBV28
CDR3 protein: CASSPQQGPYGYTF
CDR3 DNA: TGTGCCAGCAGTCCTCAACAGGGGCCATATGGCTACACCTTC

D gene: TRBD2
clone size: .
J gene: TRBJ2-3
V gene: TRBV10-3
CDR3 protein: CANSGGLTDTQYF
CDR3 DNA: TGTGCCAATAGCGGGGGGCTCACAGATACGCAGTATTTT

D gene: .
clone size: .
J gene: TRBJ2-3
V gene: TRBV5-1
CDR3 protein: CASSLFTRTDTQYF
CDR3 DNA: TGCGCCAGCAGCTTGTTTACCCGGACAGATACGCAGTATTTT

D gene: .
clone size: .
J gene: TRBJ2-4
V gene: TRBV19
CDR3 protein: CASTPFGGKNIQYF
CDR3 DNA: TGTGCCAGTACCCCCTTCGGGGGTAAAAACATTCAGTACTTC

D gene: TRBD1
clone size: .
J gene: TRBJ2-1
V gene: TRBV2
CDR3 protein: CASRRQGTNEQFF
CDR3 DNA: TGTGCCAGCAGGAGACAGGGGACCAATGAGCAGTTCTTC

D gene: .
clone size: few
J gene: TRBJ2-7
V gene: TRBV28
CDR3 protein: CASTPTWGVAAQYF
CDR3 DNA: TGTGCCAGCACCCCCACGTGGGGGGTGGCGGCGCAGTACTTC

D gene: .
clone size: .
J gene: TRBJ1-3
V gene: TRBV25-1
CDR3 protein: CASSESVAGSGNTIYF
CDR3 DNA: TGTGCCAGCAGTGAATCGGTGGCAGGCTCTGGAAACACCATATATTTT

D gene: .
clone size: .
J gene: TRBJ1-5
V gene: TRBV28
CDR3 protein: CASSSTYQPQHF
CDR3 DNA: TGTGCCAGCAGTTCGACTTATCAGCCCCAGCATTTT

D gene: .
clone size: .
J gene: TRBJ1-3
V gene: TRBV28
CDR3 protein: CACHAADSGNTIYF
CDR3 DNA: TGTGCCTGCCACGCGGCGGACTCTGGAAACACCATATATTTT

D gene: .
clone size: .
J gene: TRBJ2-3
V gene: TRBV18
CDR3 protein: CASSHRRTDATDTQYF
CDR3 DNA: TGTGCCAGCTCACACCGACGAACAGATGCCACAGATACGCAGTATTTT

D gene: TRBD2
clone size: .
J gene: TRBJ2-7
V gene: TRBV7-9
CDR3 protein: CASSAGTSAEQYF
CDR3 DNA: TGTGCCAGCAGCGCGGGGACTAGCGCCGAGCAGTACTTC

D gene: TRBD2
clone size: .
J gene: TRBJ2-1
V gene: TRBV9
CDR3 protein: CASTRLAGARYNEQFF
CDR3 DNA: TGTGCCAGCACGAGACTAGCGGGGGCCCGCTACAATGAGCAGTTCTTC

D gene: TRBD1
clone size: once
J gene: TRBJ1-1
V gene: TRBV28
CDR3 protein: CASSYSPRGDTEAFF
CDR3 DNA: TGTGCCAGCAGTTACAGCCCCAGGGGGGACACTGAAGCTTTCTTT

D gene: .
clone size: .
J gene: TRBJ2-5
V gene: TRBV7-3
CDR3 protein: CASSLGIAPGQETQYF
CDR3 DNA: TGTGCCAGCAGCTTAGGAATAGCGCCGGGGCAAGAGACCCAGTACTTC

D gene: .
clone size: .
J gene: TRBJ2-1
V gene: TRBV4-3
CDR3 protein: CASSQDSGTYNEQFF
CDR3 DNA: TGCGCCAGCAGCCAAGATAGCGGAACCTACAATGAGCAGTTCTTC

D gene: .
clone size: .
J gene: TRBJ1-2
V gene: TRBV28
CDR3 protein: CASSPGTGGYGYTF
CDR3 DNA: TGTGCCAGCAGTCCAGGGACCGGGGGGTATGGCTACACCTTC

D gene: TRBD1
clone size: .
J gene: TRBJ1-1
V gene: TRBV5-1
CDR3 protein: CASSLGTGWSTEAFF
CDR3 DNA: TGCGCCAGCAGCTTGGGGACAGGGTGGAGCACTGAAGCTTTCTTT

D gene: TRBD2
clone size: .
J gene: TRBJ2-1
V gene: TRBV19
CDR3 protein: CASMRAGGPSEQFF
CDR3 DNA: TGTGCCAGTATGAGAGCGGGGGGGCCCAGTGAGCAGTTCTTC

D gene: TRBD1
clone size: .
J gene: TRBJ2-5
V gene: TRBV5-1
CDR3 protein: CASSPGPGTGGTQYF
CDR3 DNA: TGCGCCAGCAGCCCTGGGCCCGGGACAGGGGGGACCCAGTACTTC

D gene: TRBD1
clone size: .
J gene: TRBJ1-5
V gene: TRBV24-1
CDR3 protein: CASGTVENQPQHF
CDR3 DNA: TGTGCCAGCGGGACAGTTGAAAATCAGCCCCAGCATTTT

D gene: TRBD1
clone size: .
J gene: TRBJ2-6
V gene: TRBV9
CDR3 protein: CASSSGTGGSGANVLTF
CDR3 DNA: TGTGCCAGCAGCTCTGGGACAGGGGGGTCTGGGGCCAACGTCCTGACTTTC

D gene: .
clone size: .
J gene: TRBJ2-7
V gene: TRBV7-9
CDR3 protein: CASSLMGSKGEQYF
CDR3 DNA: TGTGCCAGCAGCTTAATGGGCAGCAAAGGCGAGCAGTACTTC

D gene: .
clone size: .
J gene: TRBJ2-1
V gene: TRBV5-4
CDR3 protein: CASSLTGTQYNEQFF
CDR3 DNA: TGTGCCAGCAGCCTCACCGGGACTCAGTACAATGAGCAGTTCTTC

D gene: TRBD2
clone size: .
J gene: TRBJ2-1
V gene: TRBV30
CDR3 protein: CAWSVLSGDNEQFF
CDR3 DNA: TGTGCCTGGAGTGTACTTAGCGGGGACAATGAGCAGTTCTTC

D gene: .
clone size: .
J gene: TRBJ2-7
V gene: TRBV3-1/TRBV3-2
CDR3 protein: CASSHEGGEQYF
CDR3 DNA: TGTGCCAGCAGCCATGAGGGGGGGGAGCAGTACTTC

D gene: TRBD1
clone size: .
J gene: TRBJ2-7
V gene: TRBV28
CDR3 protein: CASSTGQSYEQYF
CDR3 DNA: TGTGCCAGCAGCACGGGACAGTCCTACGAGCAGTACTTC

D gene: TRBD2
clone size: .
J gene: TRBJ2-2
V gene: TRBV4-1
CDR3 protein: CASSQGTSGGYTGELFF
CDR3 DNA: TGCGCCAGCAGCCAAGGGACTAGCGGGGGATACACCGGGGAGCTGTTTTTT

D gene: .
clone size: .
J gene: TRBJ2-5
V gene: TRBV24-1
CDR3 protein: CATSGGGQGEVSTQYF
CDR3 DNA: TGTGCCACCAGTGGCGGGGGCCAGGGAGAGGTTTCGACCCAGTACTTC

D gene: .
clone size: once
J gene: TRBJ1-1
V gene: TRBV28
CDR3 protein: CASSLGQRNTEAFF
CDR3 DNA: TGTGCCAGCAGTTTGGGGCAGAGGAACACTGAAGCTTTCTTT

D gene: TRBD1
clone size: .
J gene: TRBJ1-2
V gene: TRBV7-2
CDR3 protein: CASSSSPGQRGRGYTF
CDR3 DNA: TGTGCCAGCAGCTCTTCTCCGGGACAGAGGGGAAGGGGCTACACCTTC

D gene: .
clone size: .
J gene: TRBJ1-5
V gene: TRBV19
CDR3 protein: CATRVGGTQSQPQHF
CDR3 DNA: TGTGCCACCCGGGTGGGGGGGACGCAAAGTCAGCCCCAGCATTTT

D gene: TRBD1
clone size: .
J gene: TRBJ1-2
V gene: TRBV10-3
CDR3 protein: CAISIGDRDPSF
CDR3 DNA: TGTGCCATCTCCATTGGGGACAGGGATCCTAGCTTC

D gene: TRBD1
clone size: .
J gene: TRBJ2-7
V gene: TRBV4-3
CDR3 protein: CASSPTVGGQGAYEQYF
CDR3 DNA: TGCGCCAGCAGCCCAACGGTTGGGGGACAGGGGGCCTACGAGCAGTACTTC

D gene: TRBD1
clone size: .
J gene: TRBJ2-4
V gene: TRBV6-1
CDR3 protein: CASRERTGAIAKNIQYF
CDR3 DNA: TGTGCCAGCAGGGAACGGACAGGGGCAATAGCCAAAAACATTCAGTACTTC

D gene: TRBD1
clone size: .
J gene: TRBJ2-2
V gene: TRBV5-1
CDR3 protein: CASSSRQGVTGELFF
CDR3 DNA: TGCGCCAGCAGCTCCCGACAGGGGGTCACCGGGGAGCTGTTTTTT

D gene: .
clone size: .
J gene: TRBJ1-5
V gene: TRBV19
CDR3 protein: CASSPQGSGDQPQHF
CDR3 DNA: TGTGCCAGTAGTCCCCAGGGTTCCGGCGATCAGCCCCAGCATTTT

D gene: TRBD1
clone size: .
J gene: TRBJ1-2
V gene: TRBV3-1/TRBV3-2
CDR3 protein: CASSQLRDRILTGYTF
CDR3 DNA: TGTGCCAGCAGCCAACTACGGGACAGGATCCTCACTGGCTACACCTTC

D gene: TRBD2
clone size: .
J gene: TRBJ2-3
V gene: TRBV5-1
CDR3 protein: CASSSLAGGLSTDTQYF
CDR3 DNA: TGCGCCAGCAGCTCACTAGCGGGGGGGCTGAGCACAGATACGCAGTATTTT

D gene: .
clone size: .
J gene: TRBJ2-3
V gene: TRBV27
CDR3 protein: CASSLLARSDTQYF
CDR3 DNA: TGTGCCAGCAGTTTATTAGCTAGATCGGATACGCAGTATTTT

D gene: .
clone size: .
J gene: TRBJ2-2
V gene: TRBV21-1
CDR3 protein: CASSTLRDRGMDGELFF
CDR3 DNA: TGTGCCAGCAGCACCCTGAGGGACAGGGGGATGGACGGGGAGCTGTTTTTT

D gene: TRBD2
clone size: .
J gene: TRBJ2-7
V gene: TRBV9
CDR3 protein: CASSAMPGLAYEQYF
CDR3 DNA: TGTGCCAGCAGCGCAATGCCGGGACTAGCCTACGAGCAGTACTTC

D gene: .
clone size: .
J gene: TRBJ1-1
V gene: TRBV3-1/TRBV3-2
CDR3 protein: CASSQGTGWGDTEAFF
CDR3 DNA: TGTGCCAGCAGCCAAGGAACCGGATGGGGGGACACTGAAGCTTTCTTT

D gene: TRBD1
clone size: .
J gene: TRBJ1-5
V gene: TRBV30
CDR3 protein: CAWSRDRADQPQHF
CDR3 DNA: TGTGCCTGGAGCCGGGACAGGGCGGATCAGCCCCAGCATTTT

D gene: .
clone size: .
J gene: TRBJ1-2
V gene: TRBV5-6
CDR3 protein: CASSRDTSYGYTF
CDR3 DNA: TGTGCCAGCAGCCGGGACACGAGCTATGGCTACACCTTC

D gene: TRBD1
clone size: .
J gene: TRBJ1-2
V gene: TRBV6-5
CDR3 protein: CASRQTRGEGYTF
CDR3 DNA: TGTGCCAGCAGACAAACCAGGGGGGAGGGCTACACCTTC